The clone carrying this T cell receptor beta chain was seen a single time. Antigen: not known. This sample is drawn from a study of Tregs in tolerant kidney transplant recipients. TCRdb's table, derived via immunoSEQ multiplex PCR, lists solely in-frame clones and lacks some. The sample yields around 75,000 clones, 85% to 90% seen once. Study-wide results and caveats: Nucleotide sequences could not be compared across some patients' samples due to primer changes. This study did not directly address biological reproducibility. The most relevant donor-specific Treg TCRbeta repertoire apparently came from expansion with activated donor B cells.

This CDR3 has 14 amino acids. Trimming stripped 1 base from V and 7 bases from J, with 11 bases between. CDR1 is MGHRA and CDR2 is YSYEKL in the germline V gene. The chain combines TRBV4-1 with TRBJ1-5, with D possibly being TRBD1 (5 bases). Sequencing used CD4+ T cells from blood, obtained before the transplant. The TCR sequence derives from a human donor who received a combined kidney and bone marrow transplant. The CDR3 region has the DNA TGCGCCAGCAGCCAAGGATTCAGGGAACAGCCCCAGCATTTT. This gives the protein CASSQGFREQPQHF.